Given below is one T cell receptor beta chain in context. CDR3 length: 16 residues. Germline V lookup: CDR1 SGHAT, CDR2 FQNNGV. The V segment lost 3 bases and the J segment 1 base; nucleotides outside the gene matches: 5. The record originates from a study of blood T cell repertoires in COVID-19. Using immunoSEQ multiplex PCR, the repertoire was profiled, and TCRdb retains in-frame clones only, with some absent. The sample yields more than 300,000 clones, approximately 84% seen once. The clonotype was recovered from a woman in her late teens or twenties who had recovered from COVID-19. The sample taken for sequencing was PBMCs or T cells enriched from blood (not recorded which). The chain combines TRBV11-2 with TRBJ2-3; TRBD2 agrees at 9 bases. Written as DNA, the CDR3 is TGTGCCAGCAGCTTTCGCGGGGGGGCGGGCACAGATACGCAGTATTTT. Translating gives CASSFRGGAGTDTQYF.